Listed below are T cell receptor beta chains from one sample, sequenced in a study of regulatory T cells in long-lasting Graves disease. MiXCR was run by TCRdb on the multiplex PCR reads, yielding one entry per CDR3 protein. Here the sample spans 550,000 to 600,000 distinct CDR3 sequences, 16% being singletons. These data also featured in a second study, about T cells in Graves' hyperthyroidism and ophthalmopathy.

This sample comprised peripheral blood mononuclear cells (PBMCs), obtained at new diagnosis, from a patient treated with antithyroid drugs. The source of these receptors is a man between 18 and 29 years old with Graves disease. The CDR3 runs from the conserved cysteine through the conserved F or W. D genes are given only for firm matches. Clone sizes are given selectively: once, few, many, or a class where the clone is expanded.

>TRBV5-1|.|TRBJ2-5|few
TGCGCCAGCAGGAGGTACCAAGAGACCCAGTACTTC
CASRRYQETQYF
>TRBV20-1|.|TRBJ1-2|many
TGCAGTGCTAGAGGGTCCCGAGTCTATGGCTACACCTTC
CSARGSRVYGYTF
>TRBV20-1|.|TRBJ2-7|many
TGCAGTGCTAGTTGGAGCTTTTCGAACTCCTACGAGCAGTACTTC
CSASWSFSNSYEQYF
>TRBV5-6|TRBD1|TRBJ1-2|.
TGTGCCAGCACCATGGGACAGGGAAGTGGCTACACCTTC
CASTMGQGSGYTF
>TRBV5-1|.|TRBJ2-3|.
TGCGCCAGCAGCTTCCAATATATCACAGATACGCAGTATTTT
CASSFQYITDTQYF
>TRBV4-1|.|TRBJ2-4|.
TGCGCCAGCAGCCCCTACGTAAACATTCAGTACTTC
CASSPYVNIQYF
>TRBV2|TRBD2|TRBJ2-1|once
TGTGCCAGCAGCCCGGGACTAGCGGGAGGACCCAGCTCCTACAATGAGCAGTTCTTC
CASSPGLAGGPSSYNEQFF
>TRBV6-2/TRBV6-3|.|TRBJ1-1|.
TGTGCCAGCAGTTATCCTCTCGGAAGGGGGAACACTGAAGCTTTCTTT
CASSYPLGRGNTEAFF
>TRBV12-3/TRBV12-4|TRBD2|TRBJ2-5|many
TGTGCCAGCAGTTTACTAGCGGGAGCTACGATTCAAGAGACCCAGTACTTC
CASSLLAGATIQETQYF
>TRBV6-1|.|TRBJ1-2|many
TGTGCCAGCAGTGGCCCGGGTTCCAACTATGGCTACACCTTC
CASSGPGSNYGYTF
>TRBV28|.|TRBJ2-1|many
TGTGCCAGCAGTCCCCGCGGGTGGGAGCAGTTCTTC
CASSPRGWEQFF